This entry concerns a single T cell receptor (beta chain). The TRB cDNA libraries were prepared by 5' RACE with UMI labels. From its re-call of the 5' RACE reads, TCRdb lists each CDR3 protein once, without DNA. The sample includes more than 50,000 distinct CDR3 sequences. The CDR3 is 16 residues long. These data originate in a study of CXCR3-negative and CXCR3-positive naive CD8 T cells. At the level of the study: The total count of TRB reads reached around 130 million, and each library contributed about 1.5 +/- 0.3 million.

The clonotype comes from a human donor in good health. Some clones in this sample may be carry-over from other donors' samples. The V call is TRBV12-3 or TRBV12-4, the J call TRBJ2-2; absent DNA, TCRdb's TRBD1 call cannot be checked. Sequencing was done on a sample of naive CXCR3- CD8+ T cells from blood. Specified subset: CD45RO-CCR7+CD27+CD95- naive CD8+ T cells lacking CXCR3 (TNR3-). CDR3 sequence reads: CASRDDSDKNTGELFF.